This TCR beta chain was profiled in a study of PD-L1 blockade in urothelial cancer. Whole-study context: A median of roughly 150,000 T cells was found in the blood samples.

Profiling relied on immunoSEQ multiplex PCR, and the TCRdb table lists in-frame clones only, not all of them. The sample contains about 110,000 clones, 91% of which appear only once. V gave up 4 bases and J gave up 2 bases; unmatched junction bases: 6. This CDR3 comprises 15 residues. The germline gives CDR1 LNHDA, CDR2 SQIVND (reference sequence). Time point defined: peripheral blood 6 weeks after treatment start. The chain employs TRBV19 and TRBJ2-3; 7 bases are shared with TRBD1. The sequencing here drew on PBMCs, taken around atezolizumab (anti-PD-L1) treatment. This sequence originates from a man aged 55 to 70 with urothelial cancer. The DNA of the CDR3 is TGTGCCAGTAGTACGGGACAGTATCACACAGATACGCAGTATTTT. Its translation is CASSTGQYHTDTQYF.